This is a list of T cell receptor beta chains from one sample in a study of cytomegalovirus exposure and HLA in healthy donors. The table came from immunoSEQ multiplex PCR; TCRdb's copy has only in-frame clones and leaves some out. The sample has around 120,000 clones, around 80% seen once. Source material: PBMCs. The receptors were gathered from a man aged 50-60 years in good health and CMV-seronegative. CDR3s include the opening cysteine and the closing phenylalanine or tryptophan. D genes are given only for firm matches. Expanded clones get a size class; other rows say once, few or many, or leave the size out.

j_gene	abundance	v_gene	d_gene	CDR3nt	CDR3aa
TRBJ2-7	-	TRBV4-3	TRBD2	TGCGCCAGCAGCCAAGTAGCTAGCGGGATCTACGAGCAGTACTTC	CASSQVASGIYEQYF
TRBJ2-5	-	TRBV19	TRBD2	TGTGCCAGTAGCGTAGCGGGGGGGCCGAAGACCCAGTACTTC	CASSVAGGPKTQYF
TRBJ2-3	few	TRBV5-4	TRBD1	TGTGCCAGCAGCTTTTATGGGACAGGGGGCGATACGCAGTATTTT	CASSFYGTGGDTQYF
TRBJ2-1	-	TRBV28	TRBD2	TGTGCCAGCACCGCGAGCGGGAGACTCAATGAGCAGTTCTTC	CASTASGRLNEQFF
TRBJ1-1	-	TRBV6-5	-	TGTGCCAGCAGTTACAAACAGGTGGAAGCTGAAGCTTTCTTT	CASSYKQVEAEAFF
TRBJ2-3	-	TRBV25-1	TRBD1	TGTGCCAGCAGTGGGGGACAGGGGGCGTTTGAGGCTCCCTATTTT	CASSGGQGAFEAPYF
TRBJ2-7	-	TRBV18	-	TGTGCCAGCTCGAAGAGAGCCGGGGTTATCTCCTACGAGCAGTACTTC	CASSKRAGVISYEQYF
TRBJ2-3	-	TRBV7-3	-	TGTGCCAGCAGCTTAACCGGCGGGTTGAGGGATACGCAGTATTTT	CASSLTGGLRDTQYF
TRBJ2-3	-	TRBV13	TRBD2	TGTGCCAGCAGCGACGGACTAGCGAGCACAGATACGCAGTATTTT	CASSDGLASTDTQYF
TRBJ2-7	once	TRBV9	TRBD2	TGTGCCAGCAGCGAAAGGGACTACCCGAGCAGGGACGAGCAGTACTTC	CASSERDYPSRDEQYF